The TCR beta chain under discussion was sequenced for a study of CD8 T cells in Susac syndrome. Broader study findings: Within Susac syndrome CD4+ T cell repertoires, clonal expansion was not evident.

Trimming took off 4 bases at V and 5 bases at J, with 20 bases between the two ends. The length of the CDR3 is 16 residues. Germline V CDR1 and CDR2: SGHVS, FNYEAQ. Turning to this clonotype: Its antigen remains unidentified.

A quantity of about 0.5 to 1 ug RNA underwent reverse transcription using random hexamers. The method of amplification for TCR beta CDR3 was immunoSEQ multiplex PCR, covering 54 Vbeta and 13 Jbeta. TCRdb itself ran the immunoSEQ multiplex PCR reads through MiXCR, one entry per CDR3 protein. The table includes fewer than 200,000 distinct CDR3 sequences, roughly 94% detected once. This sequence joins TRBV7-6 and TRBJ2-5; perhaps D is TRBD1 or TRBD2 (5 bases each). Material: CD4+ T cells from PBMCs. The sequence derives from a human donor with Susac syndrome. The CDR3 here is CASSSKGRPRVETQYF. The CDR3, as DNA: TGTGCCAGCAGCTCCAAGGGACGACCGAGGGTGGAGACCCAGTACTTC.